Included here is one T cell receptor (beta chain) sequence, with context. Its cognate antigen is unknown. These data belong to a study of T cell repertoires in cytomegalovirus infection. Study-wide context: HLA-C-restricted CMV epitopes, recently identified, and well-studied HLA-B-restricted ones were used by the study. A matching HLA type, together with CMV infection, was signaled by public TCR beta signatures.

TCRdb redid the calling of the reads with MiXCR, one entry per CDR3 protein. The sample records some 800,000 distinct CDR3 sequences, roughly 28% being singletons. The CDR3 spans 13 residues. Trimming pared 7 bases from V and 0 bases from J, leaving 9 bases between. Germline V lookup: CDR1 SQVTM, CDR2 ANQGSEA. Study-level points and caveats: People with CMV and the relevant HLA were identified by cumulative public TCR beta family frequency. HLA-C-restricted TCR beta clonotypes specific for CMV led the ex vivo response.

The receptor was derived from a human donor in good health (CMV status not recorded). Some clones in this sample may be carry-over from other donors' samples. The input for sequencing was cultured CD8+ T cells from PBMCs, taken from culture after CMV antigen stimulation. V is TRBV29-1 and J is TRBJ2-2; a weak D match, TRBD2 (6 bases). The CDR3 spells CSAEGPNTGELFF. The CDR3 DNA reads as TGCAGCGCGGAGGGTCCGAACACCGGGGAGCTGTTTTTT.